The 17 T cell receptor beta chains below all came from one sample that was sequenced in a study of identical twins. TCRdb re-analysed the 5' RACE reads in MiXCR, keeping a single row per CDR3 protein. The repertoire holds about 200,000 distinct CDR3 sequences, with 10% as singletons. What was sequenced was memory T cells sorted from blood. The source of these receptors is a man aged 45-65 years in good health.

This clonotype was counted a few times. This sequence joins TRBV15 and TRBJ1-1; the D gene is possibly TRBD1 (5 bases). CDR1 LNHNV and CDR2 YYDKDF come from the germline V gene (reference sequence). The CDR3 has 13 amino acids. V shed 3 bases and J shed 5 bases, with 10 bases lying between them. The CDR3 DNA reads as TGTGCCACCAGCAGTTTAAGGACAACTGAAGCTTTCTTT. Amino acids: CATSSLRTTEAFF.

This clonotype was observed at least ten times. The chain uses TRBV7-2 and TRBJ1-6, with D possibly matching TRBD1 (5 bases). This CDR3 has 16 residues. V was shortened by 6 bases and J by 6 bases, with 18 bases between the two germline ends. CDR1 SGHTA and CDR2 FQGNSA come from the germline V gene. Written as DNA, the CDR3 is TGTGCCAGCAGATCCGTTCCCGGCAGGGCTAATTCACCCCTCCACTTT. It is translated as CASRSVPGRANSPLHF. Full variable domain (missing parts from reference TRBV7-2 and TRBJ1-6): GAGVSQSPSNKVTEKGKDVELRCDPISGHTALYWYRQSLGQGLEFLIYFQGNSAPDKSGLPSDRFSAERTGGSVSTLTIQRTQQEDSAVYLCASRSVPGRANSPLHFGNGTRLTVT.

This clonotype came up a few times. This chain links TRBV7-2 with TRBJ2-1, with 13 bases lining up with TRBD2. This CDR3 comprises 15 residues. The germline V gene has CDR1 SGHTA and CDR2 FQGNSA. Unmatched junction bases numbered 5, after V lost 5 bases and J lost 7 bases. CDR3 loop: CASSILAGGRNEQFF. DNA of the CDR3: TGTGCCAGCAGCATACTAGCGGGGGGGCGGAATGAGCAGTTCTTC. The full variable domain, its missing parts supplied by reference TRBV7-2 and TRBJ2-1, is GAGVSQSPSNKVTEKGKDVELRCDPISGHTALYWYRQSLGQGLEFLIYFQGNSAPDKSGLPSDRFSAERTGGSVSTLTIQRTQQEDSAVYLCASSILAGGRNEQFFGPGTRLTVL.

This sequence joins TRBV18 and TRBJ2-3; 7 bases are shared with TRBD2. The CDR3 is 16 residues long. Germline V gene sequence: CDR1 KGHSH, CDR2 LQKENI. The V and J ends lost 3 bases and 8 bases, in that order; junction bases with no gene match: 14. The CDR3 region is CASSPRLAGDRGTQYF. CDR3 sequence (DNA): TGTGCCAGCTCACCCCGTTTGGCGGGGGACCGGGGTACGCAGTATTTT.

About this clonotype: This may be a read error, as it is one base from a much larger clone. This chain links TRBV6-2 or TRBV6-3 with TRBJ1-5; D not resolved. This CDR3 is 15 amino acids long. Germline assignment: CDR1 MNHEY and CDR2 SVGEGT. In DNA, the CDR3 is TGTGCCAGCAGCCCCCCGAGGGTAAGCAATCGGCCCCAGCATTTT. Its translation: CASSPPRVSNRPQHF.

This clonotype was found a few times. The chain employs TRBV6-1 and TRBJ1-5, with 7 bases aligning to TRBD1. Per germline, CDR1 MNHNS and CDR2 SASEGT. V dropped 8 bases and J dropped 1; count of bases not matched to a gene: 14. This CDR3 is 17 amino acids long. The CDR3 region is CASRREGGGGSNQPQHF. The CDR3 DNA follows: TGTGCCAGCCGCAGGGAGGGAGGGGGCGGAAGCAATCAGCCCCAGCATTTT.

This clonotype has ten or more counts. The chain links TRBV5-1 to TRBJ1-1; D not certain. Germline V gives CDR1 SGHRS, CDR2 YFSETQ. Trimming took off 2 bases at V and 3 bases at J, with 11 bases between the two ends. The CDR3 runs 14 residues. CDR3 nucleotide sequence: TGCGCCAGCAGCTTTTCTCTTCCGGACACTGAAGCTTTCTTT. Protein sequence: CASSFSLPDTEAFF.

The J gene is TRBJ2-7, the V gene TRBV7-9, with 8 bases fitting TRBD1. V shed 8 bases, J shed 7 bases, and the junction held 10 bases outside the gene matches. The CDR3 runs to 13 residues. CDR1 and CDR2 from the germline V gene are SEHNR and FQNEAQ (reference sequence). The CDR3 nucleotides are TGTGCCAGCGGGCAGGGGGCGTTCTTGGAGCAGTACTTC. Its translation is CASGQGAFLEQYF.

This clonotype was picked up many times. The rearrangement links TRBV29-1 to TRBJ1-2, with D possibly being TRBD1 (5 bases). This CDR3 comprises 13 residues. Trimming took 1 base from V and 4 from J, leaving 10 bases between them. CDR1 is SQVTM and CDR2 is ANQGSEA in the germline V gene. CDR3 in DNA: TGCAGCGTTGAAGGGCAGGGTGTCTATGGCTACACCTTC. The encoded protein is CSVEGQGVYGYTF.

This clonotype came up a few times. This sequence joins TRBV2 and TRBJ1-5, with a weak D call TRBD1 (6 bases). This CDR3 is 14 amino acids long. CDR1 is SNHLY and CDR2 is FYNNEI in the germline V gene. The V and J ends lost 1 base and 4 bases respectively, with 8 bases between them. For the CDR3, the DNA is TGTGCCAGCAGTGAAGGGACAGCTAATCAGCCCCAGCATTTT. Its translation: CASSEGTANQPQHF.

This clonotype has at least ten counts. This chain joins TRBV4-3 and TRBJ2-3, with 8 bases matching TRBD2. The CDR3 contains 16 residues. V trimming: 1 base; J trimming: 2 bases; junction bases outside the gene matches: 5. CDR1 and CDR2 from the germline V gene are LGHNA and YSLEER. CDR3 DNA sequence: TGCGCCAGCAGCCAAGCCCCGGGACTAGTCACAGATACGCAGTATTTT. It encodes CASSQAPGLVTDTQYF.

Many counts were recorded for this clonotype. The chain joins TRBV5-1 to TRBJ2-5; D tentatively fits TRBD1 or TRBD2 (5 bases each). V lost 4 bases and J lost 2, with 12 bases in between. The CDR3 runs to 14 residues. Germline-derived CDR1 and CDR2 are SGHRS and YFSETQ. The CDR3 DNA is TGCGCCAGCAGCAGGGGTGGGGGTCAAGAGACCCAGTACTTC. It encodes CASSRGGGQETQYF.

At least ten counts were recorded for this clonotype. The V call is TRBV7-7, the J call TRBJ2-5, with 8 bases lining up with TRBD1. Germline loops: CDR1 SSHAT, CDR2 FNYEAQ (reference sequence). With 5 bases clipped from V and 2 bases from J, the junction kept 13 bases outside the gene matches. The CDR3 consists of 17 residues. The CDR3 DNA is TGTGCCAGCAGCGCCGGGTATGGCAGGGGGCCTCAAGAGACCCAGTACTTC. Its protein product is CASSAGYGRGPQETQYF.

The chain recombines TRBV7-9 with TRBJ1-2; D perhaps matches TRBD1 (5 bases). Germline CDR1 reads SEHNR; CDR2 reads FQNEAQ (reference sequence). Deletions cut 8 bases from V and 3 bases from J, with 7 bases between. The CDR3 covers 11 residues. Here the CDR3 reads CASLTDYGYTF. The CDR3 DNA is TGTGCCAGCCTGACAGACTATGGCTACACCTTC.

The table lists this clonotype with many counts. DNA for the CDR3: TGCGCCAGCAGCTTCAGGGGAGGGGACGCCCAAGAGACCCAGTACTTC. It codes for CASSFRGGDAQETQYF. The chain is built from TRBV5-1 and TRBJ2-5, with a tentative D call TRBD2 (7 bases). V dropped 2 bases and J dropped 1 base, with 15 bases sitting between them. Germline assignment: CDR1 SGHRS and CDR2 YFSETQ. The CDR3 length is 16 residues.

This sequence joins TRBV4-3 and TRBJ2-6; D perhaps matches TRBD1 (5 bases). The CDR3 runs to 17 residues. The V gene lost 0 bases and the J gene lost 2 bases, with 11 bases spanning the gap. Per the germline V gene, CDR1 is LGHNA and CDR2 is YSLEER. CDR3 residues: CASSQDAAGPGANVLTF. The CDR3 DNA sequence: TGCGCCAGCAGCCAAGATGCGGCAGGGCCTGGGGCCAACGTCCTGACTTTC.

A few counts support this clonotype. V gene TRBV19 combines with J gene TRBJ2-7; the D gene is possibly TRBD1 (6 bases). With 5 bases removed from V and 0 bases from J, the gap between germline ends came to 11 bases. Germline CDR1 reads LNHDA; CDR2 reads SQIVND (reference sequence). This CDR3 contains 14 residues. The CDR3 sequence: CASSSQGNSYEQYF. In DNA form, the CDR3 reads TGTGCCAGTAGTTCACAGGGAAACTCCTACGAGCAGTACTTC.